These T cell receptor beta chains were read from a single sample in a study of T cell repertoires in cytomegalovirus infection. Using its own MiXCR run on the reads, TCRdb lists one record per CDR3 protein. The sample holds under 850,000 distinct CDR3 sequences, approximately 40% seen once. Sequenced input: PBMCs. These receptors were taken from a human donor in good health (CMV status not recorded). Some clones in this sample may be carry-over from other donors' samples. Each CDR3 is given with its conserved first and last residue. Each record gives: J gene, clone size, V gene, D gene, CDR3 protein, CDR3 DNA. D genes are given only for firm matches. Only part of the rows carry a size: once, few, many, or a class if the clone is expanded.

>TRBJ1-5|-|TRBV12-3/TRBV12-4|TRBD1
CASSLGQGLAWPQHF
TGTGCCAGCAGTCTCGGACAGGGATTAGCTTGGCCCCAGCATTTT
>TRBJ1-4|few|TRBV14|-
CASSQGDRGVRLFF
TGTGCCAGCAGCCAAGGGGATCGAGGAGTCAGACTGTTTTTT
>TRBJ1-5|-|TRBV4-1|TRBD1
CASSQGGQGVQPQHF
TGCGCCAGCAGCCAAGGCGGACAGGGAGTACAGCCCCAGCATTTT
>TRBJ2-5|-|TRBV24-1|-
CATSDPSGPQETQYF
TGTGCCACCAGTGATCCTTCAGGACCCCAAGAGACCCAGTACTTC
>TRBJ2-3|-|TRBV15|-
CATSRDVDTQYF
TGTGCCACCAGCAGAGATGTTGATACGCAGTATTTT
>TRBJ1-4|-|TRBV28|-
CASSRPEATNEKLFF
TGTGCCAGCAGCCGACCCGAAGCGACTAATGAAAAACTGTTTTTT
>TRBJ2-1|few|TRBV28|-
CASTPGIEQFF
TGTGCCAGCACCCCAGGTATTGAGCAGTTCTTC
>TRBJ2-3|few|TRBV12-3/TRBV12-4|-
CASRPRLAADTQYF
TGTGCCAGCAGGCCGCGCTTGGCTGCAGATACGCAGTATTTT
>TRBJ1-1|-|TRBV28|TRBD1
CASSLGQGLAEAFF
TGTGCCAGCAGTCTGGGACAGGGCTTGGCTGAAGCTTTCTTT
>TRBJ2-2|few|TRBV7-2|TRBD2
CASRTSGSTGELFF
TGTGCCAGCAGAACTAGCGGGAGTACCGGGGAGCTGTTTTTT
>TRBJ1-5|-|TRBV19|-
CASSIFGGRMDQPQHF
TGTGCCAGTAGTATCTTCGGGGGGCGGATGGATCAGCCCCAGCATTTT
>TRBJ1-5|-|TRBV28|TRBD1
CASSSNRGFGNQPQHF
TGTGCCAGCAGTTCAAACAGGGGTTTTGGCAATCAGCCCCAGCATTTT
>TRBJ2-5|few|TRBV12-3/TRBV12-4|TRBD2
CASASRSGGETQYF
TGTGCCAGCGCTTCCCGGAGCGGGGGAGAGACCCAGTACTTC
>TRBJ2-7|-|TRBV12-3/TRBV12-4|TRBD1
CASSLRVGQGIGEQYF
TGTGCCAGCAGTTTAAGGGTCGGACAGGGTATCGGGGAGCAGTACTTC
>TRBJ2-7|-|TRBV6-5|-
CASRQGGVEQYF
TGTGCCAGCAGGCAGGGGGGGGTCGAGCAGTACTTC
>TRBJ1-5|-|TRBV7-9|-
CASSSTKSQPQHF
TGTGCCAGCAGTTCCACCAAGTCCCAGCCCCAGCATTTT
>TRBJ2-7|few|TRBV7-2|TRBD2
CASSRATGGPSYEQYF
TGTGCCAGCAGCCGCGCGACGGGGGGTCCCTCCTACGAGCAGTACTTC
>TRBJ1-2|few|TRBV5-1|-
CASSVATNYGYTF
TGCGCCAGCAGCGTGGCCACTAACTATGGCTACACCTTC
>TRBJ2-3|-|TRBV14|TRBD1
CASSQQGAVPDTQYF
TGTGCCAGCAGCCAACAGGGGGCCGTCCCAGATACGCAGTATTTT
>TRBJ2-1|few|TRBV28|-
CASSLRRDGGGIYNEQFF
TGTGCCAGCAGTTTAAGAAGGGACGGGGGAGGTATCTACAATGAGCAGTTCTTC
>TRBJ2-3|few|TRBV28|-
CASKGGVYGTDTQYF
TGTGCCAGCAAGGGGGGGGTATATGGCACAGATACGCAGTATTTT
>TRBJ1-2|-|TRBV7-2|TRBD1
CASSLRQGKDGYTF
TGTGCCAGCAGCTTAAGACAGGGGAAAGACGGCTACACCTTC